The clone carrying this T cell receptor beta chain showed up just once. Antigen: not known. This entry is derived from a study of graft-versus-host responses after intestinal transplantation. About the study: Following induction with anti-thymocyte globulin, all recipients were given tacrolimus and steroids for about three years.

Germline V gene data show CDR1 as MGHRA and CDR2 as YSYEKL. This CDR3 has 16 residues. V shed 4 bases, J shed 0 bases, and the junction held 6 bases outside the gene matches. Assay: immunoSEQ multiplex PCR; the TCRdb copy retains only in-frame clones and omits some. Of about 28,000 clones listed, around 83% were seen once; the top ten hold more than 15%. General study results and limits: High graft-versus-host to host-versus-graft clonal ratios were found in allografts of patients who had graft-donor T cell macrochimerism. GvH clones were found in recipient marrow; some appeared first in ileum or blood.

The TCR originated in a human donor who received an intestinal transplant. Here the sequenced sample was unstimulated CD8+ T cells sorted from spleen or lymph node cells, taken before intestinal transplant. J is TRBJ1-3 and V is TRBV4-1; 7 bases are a match to TRBD1. The CDR3 region is CASSLQGFGSGNTIYF. DNA for the CDR3: TGCGCCAGCAGCCTACAGGGGTTTGGCTCTGGAAACACCATATATTTT.